The 27 T cell receptor beta chains in this list originate from one sample, sequenced in a study of CD8+CD57+ T cells in acquired aplastic anemia. Investigators profiled TCR beta VDJ and CDR3 from genomic DNA template. TCRdb processed the reads anew with MiXCR; each CDR3 protein has one entry. This sample yields around 200,000 distinct CDR3 sequences, of which about three fifths are seen a single time; under 45% belongs to the top ten. Patients chosen for sequencing had CD8+CD57+ cells that had expanded, as shown by flow cytometry. Sequenced sample: sorted CD4+, CD8+, or CD8+CD57+ T cells (not recorded which) from PBMCs. The receptors here all came from a human donor with aplastic anemia.

This clonotype was detected a few times. The chain employs TRBV27 and TRBJ2-7; D remains ambiguous. CDR3 length: 16 residues. Trimming removed 5 bases from V and 7 bases from J, with 24 bases in between. Germline values: CDR1 MNHEY, CDR2 SMNVEV (reference sequence). CDR3 nucleotides: TGTGCCAGCAGTCCCACCGAAGCAGTGGGGTTAGGAGAGCAGTACTTC. Protein product: CASSPTEAVGLGEQYF.

The chain links TRBV20-1 to TRBJ1-2; possibly TRBD1 for D (6 bases). V gave up 5 bases and J gave up 1 base, with 14 bases separating them. The CDR3 loop spans 14 amino acids. Germline lookup yields CDR1 DFQATT and CDR2 SNEGSKA (reference sequence). The CDR3 bases are TGCAGTGCTGACATGACAGGAATTAACTATGGCTACACCTTC. Translating gives CSADMTGINYGYTF.

There are many counts of this clonotype. The chain couples TRBV10-2 to TRBJ2-7, with D possibly matching TRBD1 (6 bases). Germline CDR1 WSHSY, CDR2 SAAADI. This CDR3 is 13 amino acids long. The V gene lost 11 bases and the J gene lost 0 bases, with 14 bases spanning the gap. This CDR3 is CASTGNPSYEQYF. The CDR3 DNA reads TGCGCCTCTACAGGGAACCCCTCCTACGAGCAGTACTTC.

The V call is TRBV15, the J call TRBJ2-7, with D unclear. The germline V and J ends were trimmed by 2 bases and 5 bases, with 13 bases remaining between them. The CDR3 sequence is 14 residues long. Germline CDR1 is LNHNV and CDR2 is YYDKDF (reference sequence). The CDR3 DNA follows: TGTGCCACCAGCAGATACATATTAATCCACGAGCAGTACTTC. Translated: CATSRYILIHEQYF.

This clonotype was seen more than once but under ten times. The chain recombines TRBV12-3 or TRBV12-4 with TRBJ1-3, with 7 bases identical to TRBD1. The ends lost 3 bases at V and 0 bases at J; junction bases unmatched: 11. The CDR3 covers 18 residues. In DNA form, the CDR3 reads TGTGCCAGCAGTTTTTTGGGCAGGGGGACTAGCTCTGGAAACACCATATATTTT. It encodes CASSFLGRGTSSGNTIYF.

The V call is TRBV10-2, the J call TRBJ1-1, with D hard to call. Germline-derived CDR1 and CDR2 are WSHSY and SAAADI. Trimming shortened V by 1 base and J by 8 bases, and 8 bases separated the two germline ends. This CDR3 spans 12 amino acids. CDR3 nucleotides: TGCGCCAGCAGTGAGTGGGGATCGGAAGCTTTCTTT. Amino acids: CASSEWGSEAFF.

The V and J genes are TRBV29-1 and TRBJ2-2, with TRBD2 matching 7 bases. This CDR3 has 14 amino acids. Germline V CDR1 and CDR2: SQVTM, ANQGSEA. V trimming: 7 bases; J trimming: 4 bases; junction bases outside the gene matches: 9. The CDR3, as DNA: TGCAGCGCCGTCGGGGGGTTGAGCACCGGGGAGCTGTTTTTT. Its translation is CSAVGGLSTGELFF.

This sequence joins TRBV2 and TRBJ1-1; D is unresolved. The CDR3 is made up of 14 amino acids. Looked up from germline, CDR1 is SNHLY and CDR2 is FYNNEI. Trimming shortened V by 5 bases and J by 1 base, and 11 bases separated the two germline ends. The CDR3 is CASSIAAWNTEAFF. The CDR3 coding sequence is TGTGCCAGCAGTATAGCAGCCTGGAACACTGAAGCTTTCTTT.

This clonotype was detected a few times. V usage is TRBV29-1 and J usage is TRBJ1-1; unclear D gene. The V and J ends lost 0 bases and 3 bases respectively, with 8 bases between them. The germline CDR1 and CDR2 sequences are SQVTM and ANQGSEA. CDR3 length: 13 residues. In DNA, the CDR3 is TGCAGCGTTGAAGATTTCGCGTACACTGAAGCTTTCTTT. Amino acids: CSVEDFAYTEAFF.

The chain combines TRBV19 with TRBJ2-3, with 10 bases aligning to TRBD2. The CDR3 spans 13 residues. V gave up 9 bases and J gave up 5 bases; unmatched junction bases: 5. Germline V gene data show CDR1 as LNHDA and CDR2 as SQIVND (reference sequence). CDR3 amino acids: CARGGLAIDTQYF. DNA for the CDR3: TGTGCCAGGGGGGGACTAGCGATAGATACGCAGTATTTT. Complete variable domain (other parts from reference TRBV19 and TRBJ2-3): DGGITQSPKYLFRKEGQNVTLSCEQNLNHDAMYWYRQDPGQGLRLIYYSQIVNDFQKGDIAEGYSVSREKKESFPLTVTSAQKNPTAFYLCARGGLAIDTQYFGPGTRLTVL.

CDR3 DNA sequence: TGTGCCAGCAGGCCCAGCAAATACGAGCAGTACTTC. This gives the protein CASRPSKYEQYF. The chain uses TRBV2 and TRBJ2-7; no clear D gene. The V gene lost 6 bases and the J gene lost 4 bases, with 10 bases spanning the gap. Germline V gives CDR1 SNHLY, CDR2 FYNNEI. The CDR3 has 12 amino acids.

This rearrangement joins TRBV7-9 to TRBJ2-7; D is uncertain. Trimming left V 5 bases short and J 6 bases short, with 14 bases between. Germline CDR1 is SEHNR and CDR2 is FQNEAQ (reference sequence). The CDR3 covers 13 residues. The CDR3 region is CASSPSKGSEQYF. Here the CDR3 DNA reads TGTGCCAGCAGCCCCTCTAAGGGAAGCGAGCAGTACTTC.

The chain carries TRBV15 and TRBJ1-2; D gene uncertain. The CDR3 loop spans 16 amino acids. The V end was cut by 0 bases, the J end by 5 bases, with 16 bases between. Per the germline V gene, CDR1 is LNHNV and CDR2 is YYDKDF (reference sequence). CDR3 DNA: TGTGCCACCAGCAGAGATGGCGGAGGGCAGGATTATGGCTACACCTTC. Protein sequence: CATSRDGGGQDYGYTF.

DNA of the CDR3: TGTGCCAGTAGAAGACAAACTGGAGACTACGAGCAGTACTTC. This codes for CASRRQTGDYEQYF. The gene calls are TRBV19 and TRBJ2-7, with unresolved D. The germline V gene has CDR1 LNHDA and CDR2 SQIVND (reference sequence). The CDR3 is made up of 14 amino acids. Trimming removed 6 bases from V and 3 bases from J, with 15 bases in between.

This chain links TRBV24-1 with TRBJ2-2; the D gene could be TRBD1 or TRBD2 (5 bases each). Trimming stripped 1 base from V and 1 base from J, with 9 bases between. This CDR3 has 16 residues. The germline gives CDR1 KGHDR, CDR2 SFDVKD. This CDR3 is CATSDFEGRNTGELFF. DNA for the CDR3: TGTGCCACCAGTGATTTCGAGGGACGGAACACCGGGGAGCTGTTTTTT.

V is TRBV5-6 and J is TRBJ2-2; 9 bases line up with TRBD2. V dropped 4 bases and J dropped 6; count of bases not matched to a gene: 7. Germline CDR1 reads SGHDT; CDR2 reads YYEEEE. CDR3 length equals 15 residues. CDR3 DNA: TGTGCCAGCAGCATCGGGACTAGCTCAGCCGGGGAGCTGTTTTTT. Protein sequence: CASSIGTSSAGELFF.

This clonotype was counted at least ten times. V gene TRBV11-2 combines with J gene TRBJ2-7; no definite D call. The germline gives CDR1 SGHAT, CDR2 FQNNGV. The CDR3 covers 14 residues. The V and J ends lost 1 base and 2 bases respectively, with 9 bases between them. The CDR3 here is CASSLGQVTYEQYF. The CDR3, as DNA: TGTGCCAGCAGCTTAGGGCAGGTAACCTACGAGCAGTACTTC.

The chain recombines TRBV15 with TRBJ2-3, with D possibly being TRBD1 (5 bases). V was trimmed by 4 bases and J by 0 bases, leaving 17 bases between them. CDR1 and CDR2 (germline): LNHNV, YYDKDF (reference sequence). The CDR3 is 17 amino acids. DNA for the CDR3: TGTGCCACCAGCAAGGGGTTGTGGGAAGAAAGCACAGATACGCAGTATTTT. Residues: CATSKGLWEESTDTQYF.

This clonotype was found a few times. The rearrangement links TRBV20-1 to TRBJ2-7; maybe TRBD2 (6 bases). Per the germline V gene, CDR1 is DFQATT and CDR2 is SNEGSKA (reference sequence). This CDR3 contains 12 residues. The ends were cut back, 3 bases at V and 1 base at J, with 7 bases in the middle. CDR3 sequence reads: CSASGGSYEQYF. The CDR3 DNA reads as TGCAGTGCTAGCGGGGGTTCCTACGAGCAGTACTTC.

The rearrangement links TRBV7-9 to TRBJ2-7, with D hard to call. The CDR3 has 13 amino acids. The ends were cut back, 6 bases at V and 5 bases at J, with 14 bases in the middle. Per germline, CDR1 SEHNR and CDR2 FQNEAQ (reference sequence). The DNA of the CDR3 is TGTGCCAGCAGTTGGGTGTTAGAGGACGAGCAGTACTTC. It codes for CASSWVLEDEQYF.

Regarding this clonotype: The conserved phenylalanine or tryptophan is not found at the CDR3 terminus, so this likely reflects a read error. This sequence joins TRBV7-3 and TRBJ1-2; 9 bases fit TRBD1. In germline, CDR1 is SGHTA, CDR2 FQGTGA. The CDR3 is made up of 15 amino acids. V shed 5 bases and J 2 bases; nucleotides not matched to a gene: 6. The CDR3 bases are TGTGCCAGCAGCGTAGGGGGGACAGGGAACTATGGCTACACCTAC. Translated: CASSVGGTGNYGYTY.

Many counts were recorded for this clonotype. J is TRBJ1-4 and V is TRBV9; D is uncertain. Per germline, CDR1 SGDLS and CDR2 YYNGEE. V lost 3 bases and J 7 bases, leaving 7 bases between the germline ends. The length of the CDR3 is 12 residues. CDR3 sequence reads: CASSADAEKLFF. In DNA form, the CDR3 reads TGTGCCAGCAGCGCCGACGCTGAAAAACTGTTTTTT. The variable domain in full, with the rest retrieved from reference TRBV9 and TRBJ1-4, is DSGVTQTPKHLITATGQRVTLRCSPRSGDLSVYWYQQSLDQGLQFLIQYYNGEERAKGNILERFSAQQFPDLHSELNLSSLELGDSALYFCASSADAEKLFFGSGTQLSVL.

V is TRBV25-1 and J is TRBJ1-2, with 9 bases that match TRBD1. CDR1 is MGHDK and CDR2 is SYGVNS in the germline V gene. V shed 5 bases, J shed 8 bases, and the junction held 6 bases outside the gene matches. This CDR3 has 13 amino acids. Written as DNA, the CDR3 is TGTGCCAGCAGTCGGACAGGGGTCGAGGGCTACACCTTC. This sequence encodes CASSRTGVEGYTF.

Turning to this clonotype: It is likely a read error, because the conserved phenylalanine at the end of the CDR3 is missing. J is TRBJ2-5 and V is TRBV24-1; D is ambiguous. The CDR3 spans 14 residues. Germline CDR1 reads KGHDR; CDR2 reads SFDVKD. Between the trimmed V and J ends, which lost 4 bases and 5 bases, there was a span of 13 bases. CDR3 sequence: CATSESGPGETQYL. DNA for the CDR3: TGTGCCACCAGTGAATCCGGCCCTGGGGAGACCCAGTACCTC.

In this sample, this clonotype turned up once. The chain couples TRBV2 to TRBJ1-1, with 7 bases aligning to TRBD1. With 9 bases clipped from V and 3 bases from J, the junction kept 4 bases outside the gene matches. From germline, CDR1 is SNHLY and CDR2 FYNNEI. The CDR3 length is 12 residues. CDR3 sequence (DNA): TGTGCCAGTCGGACAGGCCACACTGAAGCTTTCTTT. Translation gives CASRTGHTEAFF.

This rearrangement joins TRBV11-1 to TRBJ2-1, with TRBD2 matching 8 bases. J gave up 5 bases and V 5 bases, and 14 bases lay outside the gene matches. CDR3 length equals 17 residues. The V gene's germline CDR1 is SGHAT and CDR2 FQDESV (reference sequence). CDR3 coding DNA: TGTGCCAGCAGCACCCAATCCTTAGCGGGGAGGGACAATGAGCAGTTCTTC. Encoded protein: CASSTQSLAGRDNEQFF.

The chain couples TRBV15 to TRBJ2-3; the D gene could be TRBD1 or TRBD2 (6 bases each). Trimming removed 3 bases at V and 6 bases at J, with 13 bases between. Germline V gene lookup returns CDR1 LNHNV and CDR2 YYDKDF (reference sequence). The CDR3 consists of 14 residues. CDR3 sequence (DNA): TGTGCCACCAGCAGTAGTCGGGGGCCTGATACGCAGTATTTT. Translation gives CATSSSRGPDTQYF. The complete variable domain, with remaining parts taken from reference TRBV15 and TRBJ2-3, reads DAMVIQNPRYQVTQFGKPVTLSCSQTLNHNVMYWYQQKSSQAPKLLFHYYDKDFNNEADTPDNFQSRRPNTSFCFLDIRSPGLGDTAMYLCATSSSRGPDTQYFGPGTRLTVL.